Below are 2 T cell receptor beta chains sequenced from a single sample in a study of technical replicates of blood from several donors. The table came from immunoSEQ multiplex PCR; TCRdb's copy has only in-frame clones and leaves some out. The sample contains roughly 14,000 clones, approximately 80% of which appear only once. Sequencing used PBMCs. The receptors derive from a human donor in good health.

This clone was detected once. This chain connects TRBV12-5 to TRBJ1-1; D unresolved. The germline gives CDR1 LGHNT, CDR2 FRNRAP. CDR3 length: 13 residues. V lost 0 bases, J lost 4 bases, and 6 bases lay in between. CDR3 sequence (DNA): TGTGCTAGTGGTTTGGTACCCGGCACTGAAGCTTTCTTT. It translates to CASGLVPGTEAFF.

V is TRBV4-2 and J is TRBJ1-2; 7 bases line up with TRBD1. V lost 0 bases and J lost 4; bases outside the gene matches: 2. Germline V lookup: CDR1 LGHNA, CDR2 YNFKEQ. The CDR3 consists of 14 residues. CDR3 region: CASSQDRTGYGYTF. The CDR3 region has the DNA TGTGCCAGCAGCCAAGATAGGACAGGCTATGGCTACACCTTC.